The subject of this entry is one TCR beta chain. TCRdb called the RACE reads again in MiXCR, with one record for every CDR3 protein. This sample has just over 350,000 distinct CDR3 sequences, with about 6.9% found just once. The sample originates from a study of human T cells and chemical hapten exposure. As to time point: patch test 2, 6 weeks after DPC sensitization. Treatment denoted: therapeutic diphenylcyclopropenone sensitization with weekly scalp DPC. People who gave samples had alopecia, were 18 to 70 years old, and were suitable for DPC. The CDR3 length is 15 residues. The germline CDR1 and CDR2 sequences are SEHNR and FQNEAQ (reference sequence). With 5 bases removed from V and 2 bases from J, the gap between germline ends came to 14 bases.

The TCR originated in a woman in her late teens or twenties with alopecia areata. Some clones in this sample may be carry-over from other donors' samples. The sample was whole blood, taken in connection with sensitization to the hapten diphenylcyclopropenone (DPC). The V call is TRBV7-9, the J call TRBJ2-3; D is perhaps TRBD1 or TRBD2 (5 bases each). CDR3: CASSPQGTLTDTQYF. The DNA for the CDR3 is TGTGCCAGCAGCCCCCAAGGGACCCTCACAGATACGCAGTATTTT.